This T cell receptor beta chain was documented in a study of early T cells in non-severe SARS-CoV-2 infection. Attached unique molecular identifiers marked individual cDNA molecules. TCRdb independently ran MiXCR on the 5' RACE reads; one entry per CDR3 protein. The sample holds tens of thousands of distinct CDR3 sequences; roughly 5% are singletons and the top ten take roughly 29%. The CDR3 sequence is 19 residues long. V shed 0 bases, J shed 5 bases, and the junction held 13 bases outside the gene matches. CDR1 SGDLS and CDR2 YYNGEE come from the germline V gene. This clonotype was recorded at least ten times.

The chain has TRBV9 and TRBJ2-2, with 10 bases matching TRBD2. The sequenced material came from whole blood. This clonotype originated in an adult who was a healthcare worker with PCR-confirmed SARS-CoV-2 infection or an uninfected control (not recorded which). The CDR3 DNA sequence: TGTGCCAGCAGCGTAGCGGGTCTAGCGGGAGTACCGGGGACCGGGGAGCTGTTTTTT. Translating it yields CASSVAGLAGVPGTGELFF.